This is a list of T cell receptor beta chains from one sample in a study of control samples from healthy donors and cancer patients. Sequenced by immunoSEQ multiplex PCR; TCRdb stores in-frame clones only, minus some. The sample lists about 120,000 clones; around 88% were seen once. The sample taken for sequencing was blood. These receptors were collected from a man in his forties or fifties in good health. CDR3s leave out the opening cysteine and the closing phenylalanine or tryptophan.

V	J	CDR3
TRBV30	TRBJ1-5	AWSAQDNQPQH
TRBV7-3	TRBJ2-2	ASSYHMVTGELF
TRBV11-3	TRBJ2-1	ASSQTRHSYNEQF
TRBV27	TRBJ2-7	ASSFQRQESYEQY
TRBV4-1	TRBJ2-3	ASSFFGSTDTQY
TRBV29-1	TRBJ2-1	SVGNNEQF
TRBV5-4	TRBJ1-1	ASSRMPGTEAF
TRBV5-4	TRBJ2-4	ASSLFGLAKNIQY
TRBV2	TRBJ2-2	ASSEFRAAAGELF
TRBV6-2/TRBV6-3	TRBJ2-7	ASSTGTSGLWQY
TRBV29-1	TRBJ1-1	SVERWTEAF
TRBV7-9	TRBJ2-2	ASSPRLYTGELF
TRBV5-6	TRBJ1-6	ASSYRTGGGSPLH
TRBV30	TRBJ1-1	AWSVTGDTEAF
TRBV5-1	TRBJ2-1	ASSRYNEQF
TRBV19	TRBJ2-2	ASSIGIKGNTGELF
TRBV14	TRBJ2-7	ASSQGQGPDRGQY
TRBV12-3/TRBV12-4	TRBJ1-2	ASSATGAGGYT